This note documents a single T cell receptor (beta chain) sequence. These data are taken from a study of cytomegalovirus exposure and HLA in healthy donors. The ends were cut back, 3 bases at V and 5 bases at J, with 13 bases in the middle. Germline V CDR1 and CDR2: MGHRA, YSYEKL. The length of the CDR3 is 14 residues. Primers: 60 Vbeta forward and 13 Jbeta reverse. Assay used: immunoSEQ multiplex PCR; TCRdb lists only in-frame clones, some missing. The sample records approximately 170,000 clones, roughly 83% being singletons. The chain links TRBV4-1 to TRBJ1-1, with a tentative D call TRBD1 (5 bases). The receptor was derived from a boy under 10 years old in good health and CMV-seronegative. Sequenced material: PBMCs. DNA for the CDR3: TGCGCCAGCAGCCAGGATCCGGGGGTGACTGAAGCTTTCTTT. It is translated as CASSQDPGVTEAFF.